This T cell receptor (beta chain) was sequenced for a study of blood T cell repertoires in COVID-19 (TCRdb year 2020). With regard to the full study: The collaborator samples originated in the United States, Italy and Spain and spanned the acute and convalescent phases of COVID-19. The repertoires were released in a freely available public database intended as a resource for research on the immune response to SARS-CoV-2. Subjects who had been exposed to COVID-19, were actively infected with it, or had recovered from it provided the deeply sampled blood TCRbeta repertoires that made up the dataset. The prospective study material was composed of cDNA or gDNA derived from T cells, B-cell-depleted T cells, or PBMCs. The samples were drawn from two sources: the first 160 participants of the ongoing ImmuneRACE study, and 950 to 1,500 subjects contributed by 6 global collaborators. Where available, HLA class I and class II types were obtained from metadata supplied by the sample provider rather than from assay-based typing. Sample metadata almost always included a de-identified subject ID, COVID-19 status, age in years and sex.

The CDR3 spans 15 residues, from the cysteine through the phenylalanine. Just CDR3 DNA is preserved here, 45 bases in frame from base 1. In the prospective study, participants were about 18 to 100 years old, resided in 20 to 30 geographic areas of the United States, and were enrolled through a virtual design. To assign participants to cohorts, the prospective study relied on clinical history that participants themselves reported in a screening survey and a study questionnaire. In the prospective study, mobile phlebotomists collected whole blood, serum and a nasopharyngeal or oropharyngeal swab from each participant. Participants in the prospective study had the option to provide additional blood draws and questionnaires over a 2-month period. Prospective study blood samples were shipped either frozen or at room temperature before DNA extraction. This clone was observed a few times. The antigen it binds to is not known. No base quality information exists; no much larger clone differs at one position.

General study outcomes and caveats: How much clinical and demographic metadata was included differed by source and by participant, and the metadata was provided uncurated.

TCRbeta CDR3 regions were amplified from genomic DNA using the immunoSEQ Assay, a bias-controlled multiplex PCR. The authors' pipeline ran thus. Nucleated cell counts per sample were estimated from amplification of reference gene primers within the assay. To quantify the absolute abundance of each unique TCRbeta CDR3 rearrangement, sequence reads were collapsed and filtered. Productive Simpson clonality was computed per sample as the square root of Simpson's diversity index over productive rearrangements. TCRdb carries this immuneACCESS record with in-frame sequences only. Its versions omit some clonotypes, under half of them owing to an unresolved V gene in the studies checked, with the rest unexplained. V and J calls and clone size are given by that table; D and trimming were obtained from the DNA. This sample holds 130,000 to 150,000 clones; more than 70% were observed only once. The top ten clonotypes cover about 5.5% of the sample.

Sequenced sample: PBMCs or T cells enriched from blood (not recorded which). This sequence uses TRBV21-1 and TRBJ1-6. TRBV21-1 is a pseudogene locus. The TCR sequence derives from a man aged 35-49 years with acute COVID-19. This receptor carries the CDR3 CASSIGETKNSPLHF. The DNA sequence reads TGTGCCAGCAGCATTGGAGAAACAAAGAATTCACCCCTCCACTTT.